This TCR beta chain was identified in a study of read filtering for tumor transcriptome and immune sequencing. The library was built from 400 ng RNA with molecular barcoded adaptors for alpha/delta and beta/gamma chains. TCRdb independently ran MiXCR on the reads; one entry per CDR3 protein. This sample has 15,000 or so distinct CDR3 sequences, with over 20% found just once. The germline gives CDR1 MNHEY, CDR2 SVGAGI. Trimming took off 1 base at V and 5 bases at J, with 5 bases between the two ends. CDR3 length equals 12 residues. The sequence was collected from a donor at least 40 years old with multiple myeloma. What was sequenced was a population of CD138-negative cells sorted from bone marrow. The chain combines TRBV6-5 with TRBJ1-1; no reliable D call. CDR3 bases: TGTGCCAGCAGTTACTATGGAACTGAAGCTTTCTTT. Translating it yields CASSYYGTEAFF.